This T cell receptor beta chain was retrieved from a study of T cell responses to AZD1222 COVID-19 vaccine. The CDR3 totals 13 residues. V was pared by 4 bases and J by 4 bases, with 13 bases between. CDR1 is GTSNPN, CDR2 SVGIG, per germline (reference sequence). Study results and caveats: When two AZD1222 doses had been given, Spike-specific TCR breadth and depth rose. It should be noted that donors were predominantly white British and more often female, and clonal diversity was possibly underestimated. Reportedly, close to half of spike-specific TCRs are directed against unmutated variant regions.

Comments on this clone: Its cognate antigen is unknown.

TCRdb's copy holds only in-frame clones and misses some; the assay was immunoSEQ multiplex PCR. The table includes roughly 140,000 clones, 92% detected once. The source material was peripheral blood, sampled 28 days after the second AZD1222 dose. The receptor's source is an adult who received the AZD1222 COVID-19 vaccine. The chain combines TRBV30 with TRBJ1-1; TRBD1 might be the D (6 bases). CDR3 sequence reads: CAWILLGGTEAFF. As DNA, the CDR3 is TGTGCCTGGATATTGTTAGGGGGCACTGAAGCTTTCTTT.